One TCR beta chain is described in this entry. This receptor's antigen is unknown. Base qualities were left out, and no much larger clone turns up one base away. The CDR3 measures 16 amino acids from cysteine to phenylalanine. Solely the CDR3 DNA is kept, with 48 bases framed from the first base. The germline V gene yields SGDLS for CDR1 and YYNGEE for CDR2. A distance of 16 bases separates the germline ends of V and J, which lose 4 bases and 1 base respectively. The method behind the library was the immunoSEQ multiplex PCR assay. To provide template for TCR sequencing, every sample had RNA extracted and reverse transcribed into cDNA. SuperScript III was used to make first-strand cDNA, primed with a 2:1 mix of oligo-dT and random hexamers. A synthetic immune receptor repertoire was used to gauge amplification bias, and whatever bias remained was removed computationally. In the authors' own workflow: Raw reads were preprocessed to remove errors, and CDR3 was defined according to IMGT conventions as the region from the conserved cysteine to phenylalanine. Clonality was calculated as 1 minus Shannon entropy normalized by log2 of the number of productive unique TCRs. Scalp TCRbeta sequences were cross-referenced with sorted blood CD4 and CD8 repertoires so that the CD4 or CD8 identity of scalp clones could be inferred. TCRdb provides this immuneACCESS table in a form limited to in-frame rearrangements. Some clones are lacking; in checked studies, under half of them reflect an unresolved V gene, and why the rest are absent is not known. The V and J calls and the clone size are those of that table, but D and trimming were determined from the DNA. For this sample the table gives 90,000 to 120,000 clones, of which 50% to 60% were detected only once. The ten top clones hold 20% to 30% of the sample.

The data are from a study of CD8+ T cells in alopecia areata (dated by TCRdb to 2016 to 2019). Concerning the study at large: To study T cell clonal expansion in alopecia areata, the researchers applied high-throughput TCRbeta sequencing to both the C3H/HeJ mouse model and human patients. Amplification of TCRbeta CDR3 regions was done by immunoSEQ multiplex PCR using 35 Vbeta forward primers and 13 Jbeta reverse primers. RNA was obtained with the PAXgene miRNA kit for fixed scalp, the miRNeasy kit for PBMCs, and the RNeasy kit for mouse skin. In humans, TCRbeta sequencing was performed on scalp tissue and on sorted CD4+ and CD8+ peripheral blood T cells from healthy controls and from patients with patchy or totalis/universalis alopecia areata. Clonality in the scalp was compared among normal scalp (n=4), patchy alopecia areata scalp (n=8), and alopecia totalis/universalis scalp (n=8). Paper-wide results and their limitations: Resident alphabeta T cells in normal human skin are also sequenced, complicating scalp TCR repertoire analysis, unlike mouse skin dominated by gammadelta T cells. Shared TCR sequences between patients were less evident than in mice, which may be partly attributable to HLA diversity in the patient population. Compared with normal scalp, lesional scalp, particularly in alopecia totalis/universalis, had higher clonality and more expanded CD8+ clones, which suggests antigenic drive.

Peripheral blood and lesional scalp punch biopsies were obtained from patients with alopecia areata. PBMCs were separated by density centrifugation and stained for CD3, CD4 and CD8, after which CD4+ and CD8+ T cells were sorted on a FACSAria. Alopecia areata patients who were not treated were recruited through a multicenter biomarker study. In five patients from the biomarker study, blood CD8+ T cells were sorted further into NKG2D-low and NKG2D-high fractions. What was sequenced was NKG2D-low CD8+ T cells sorted from blood. The sample's cell subset or site label, decoded: sorted CD8+ NKG2D-low blood T cells. The receptor's source is a human donor with alopecia areata. Recombination linked TRBV9 to TRBJ2-3; the D gene is tentatively TRBD1 or TRBD2, each matching 5 bases. The CDR3 protein: CASSPWAVGGTDTQYF. The DNA is as follows: TGTGCCAGCAGCCCTTGGGCGGTGGGGGGCACAGATACGCAGTATTTT.